This passage covers 7 T cell receptor beta chains from one sample sequenced in a study of CD8 T cells in Susac syndrome. Reverse transcription of about 0.5 to 1 ug RNA was performed with random hexamers. From the immunoSEQ multiplex PCR reads, TCRdb called clonotypes with MiXCR, one entry per CDR3 protein. The top ten hold 0.25% to 0.35% of the sample, which has around 95,000 distinct CDR3 sequences, 95% seen once. Sequences were obtained from CD8+ T cells from PBMCs. The receptors originated from a human donor with Susac syndrome.

The chain employs TRBV20-1 and TRBJ2-5; 14 bases match TRBD2. This CDR3 has 16 residues. CDR1 DFQATT and CDR2 SNEGSKA come from the germline V gene (reference sequence). J lost 5 bases, V lost 2 bases, and 7 bases had no gene match. The DNA of the CDR3 is TGCAGTGCTAGATCGGGACTAGCGGGAGTCGGGGAGACCCAGTACTTC. Its translation: CSARSGLAGVGETQYF.

The J gene is TRBJ2-5, the V gene TRBV3-1; D uncertain. V lost 0 bases and J lost 6, with 11 bases in between. CDR3 length: 14 amino acids. From germline, CDR1 is LGHDT and CDR2 YNNKEL (reference sequence). CDR3 nucleotides: TGTGCCAGCAGCCAAGAGCTGGTAGGGAAGACCCAGTACTTC. Protein: CASSQELVGKTQYF.

This clonotype came up once. The chain is built from TRBV29-1 and TRBJ2-3, with TRBD2 matching over 10 bases. The length of the CDR3 is 15 residues. Trimming took 1 base from V and 6 from J; bases not matched to a gene: 7. Germline CDR1 reads SQVTM; CDR2 reads ANQGSEA. CDR3 loop: CSVEGTSGTGDTQYF. As DNA, the CDR3 is TGCAGCGTTGAAGGGACTAGCGGAACGGGTGATACGCAGTATTTT.

The rearrangement links TRBV28 to TRBJ1-1; D is undetermined. CDR1 is MDHEN, CDR2 SYDVKM, per germline. V was trimmed by 5 bases and J by 9 bases, leaving 10 bases between them. The CDR3 spans 11 residues. CDR3 loop: CASSRAYQAFF. CDR3 DNA: TGTGCCAGCAGTCGGGCCTATCAAGCTTTCTTT.

The rearrangement uses TRBV7-9 and TRBJ2-6; unclear D gene. The CDR3 extends over 15 amino acids. The germline gives CDR1 SEHNR, CDR2 FQNEAQ (reference sequence). V was clipped by 1 base and J by 5 bases, with 9 bases between them. The CDR3 loop is CASSLDLGWANVLTF. In DNA form, the CDR3 reads TGTGCCAGCAGCTTAGACTTAGGGTGGGCCAACGTCCTGACTTTC.

The chain links TRBV27 to TRBJ2-1; possibly TRBD1 for D (5 bases). The ends were cut back, 10 bases at V and 4 bases at J, with 20 bases in the middle. The length of the CDR3 is 15 residues. Germline lookup yields CDR1 MNHEY and CDR2 SMNVEV (reference sequence). The CDR3 is CATTPLGRSYNEQFF. The CDR3 nucleotides are TGTGCCACCACGCCCCTGGGGCGATCATACAATGAGCAGTTCTTC.

This chain joins TRBV14 and TRBJ2-1, with TRBD2 matching over 11 bases. The V segment lost 10 bases and the J segment 7 bases; nucleotides outside the gene matches: 24. The CDR3 is 19 residues long. The V gene's germline CDR1 is SGHDN and CDR2 FVKESK. Here the CDR3 reads CAIPCPLAGGPCEPNEQFF. For the CDR3, the DNA is TGTGCCATCCCATGCCCTCTAGCGGGGGGCCCTTGTGAACCTAATGAGCAGTTCTTC. Full variable domain (remainder filled in from reference TRBV14 and TRBJ2-1): EAGVTQFPSHSVIEKGQTVTLRCDPISGHDNLYWYRRVMGKEIKFLLHFVKESKQDESGMPNNRFLAERTGGTYSTLKVQPAELEDSGVYFCAIPCPLAGGPCEPNEQFFGPGTRLTVL.